The clone carrying this T cell receptor beta chain was seen more than once but under ten times. Its target is unknown. This entry belongs to a study of early T cells in non-severe SARS-CoV-2 infection. Germline values: CDR1 DFQATT, CDR2 SNEGSKA (reference sequence). The CDR3 consists of 16 residues. V lost 0 bases, J lost 7 bases, and 16 bases lay in between. The study, taken as a whole, reports: Private and CD4 specificities were missed by VDJdb matching, skewed to anti-spike CD8.

MiXCR was run by TCRdb on the 5' RACE reads, yielding one entry per CDR3 protein. Seen here are tens of thousands of distinct CDR3 sequences, roughly 23% observed once, and the top ten hold approximately 4.5%. Specimen: whole blood, collected at baseline. This TCR was recovered from an adult who was a healthcare worker with PCR-confirmed SARS-CoV-2 infection or an uninfected control (not recorded which). The chain is built from TRBV20-1 and TRBJ1-6, with unresolved D. CDR3 bases: TGCAGTGCTAGAGATCGAGGGTGGGCTCGGAATTCACCCCTCCACTTT. As protein: CSARDRGWARNSPLHF.